This entry lists 22 T cell receptor beta chains sequenced from one sample in a study of graft-versus-host responses after intestinal transplantation. Repertoires were generated with immunoSEQ multiplex PCR, while TCRdb's copy carries only in-frame clones and drops some. This table holds approximately 14,000 clones, around 87% found once. Sequenced material: bone marrow, taken around 120 days after intestinal transplantation. The receptors were gathered from a human patient who received an intestinal transplant, so some T cells may come from the graft donor.

On this clone itself: At one end, the junction sequence differs from germline, possibly due to a read error. This chain uses TRBV30 with TRBJ1-1; 8 positions agree with TRBD1. The CDR3 sequence is 14 residues long. Per germline, CDR1 GTSNPN and CDR2 SVGIG (reference sequence). CDR3 bases: TGTGCCTGGAGTGTTAGACAGGGGAACCCTGAAGCTTTCTTT. This codes for CAWSVRQGNPEAFF.

In this sample, this clone turned up once. The chain employs TRBV4-1 and TRBJ2-1; 9 nucleotides line up with TRBD2. V shed 3 bases and J 7 bases; nucleotides not matched to a gene: 1. The germline V gene has CDR1 MGHRA and CDR2 YSYEKL. CDR3 length: 13 amino acids. Here the CDR3 reads CASSQGLANEQFF. The CDR3 DNA is TGCGCCAGCAGCCAGGGACTAGCAAATGAGCAGTTCTTC.

The J gene is TRBJ2-1, the V gene TRBV5-1; weak D call: TRBD2 (5 bases). V gave up 5 bases and J gave up 7 bases, with 10 bases separating them. The CDR3 loop spans 12 amino acids. CDR1 is SGHRS and CDR2 is YFSETQ in the germline V gene. Here the CDR3 reads CASRLPGNEQFF. The CDR3 nucleotides are TGCGCCAGCAGACTCCCGGGGAATGAGCAGTTCTTC.

The chain joins TRBV10-2 to TRBJ1-4, with 11 bases identical to TRBD1. The CDR3 length is 17 residues. The germline gives CDR1 WSHSY, CDR2 SAAADI. The V segment lost 0 bases and the J segment 0 bases; nucleotides outside the gene matches: 0. The DNA for the CDR3 is TGCGCCAGCAGTGAGTCGGGACAGGGGGCAACTAATGAAAAACTGTTTTTT. This encodes CASSESGQGATNEKLFF.

The CDR3 reads CASILTGGDQPQHF. The DNA for the CDR3 is TGTGCCAGTATCCTGACAGGGGGAGATCAGCCCCAGCATTTT. The chain links TRBV19 to TRBJ1-5, with 9 bases fitting TRBD1. Germline values: CDR1 LNHDA, CDR2 SQIVND (reference sequence). CDR3 length: 14 residues. Germline trimming cut 7 bases from V and 5 bases from J; bases unmatched to any gene: 6.

The J gene is TRBJ2-7, the V gene TRBV6-5; 11 nucleotides align to TRBD2. Trimming cost V 5 bases and J 1 base; bases outside gene matches: 4. There are 15 residues in the CDR3. Germline-derived CDR1 and CDR2 are MNHEY and SVGAGI. CDR3 loop: CASSQIAGGSYEQYF. CDR3 coding DNA: TGTGCCAGCAGTCAGATAGCGGGAGGGTCCTACGAGCAGTACTTC.

V and J are TRBV11-2 and TRBJ1-5; perhaps TRBD1 as D (6 bases). The germline V gene encodes CDR1 SGHAT and CDR2 FQNNGV. The CDR3 is 14 residues long. V gave up 1 base and J gave up 6 bases, with 10 bases separating them. The CDR3, as DNA: TGTGCCAGCAGCTTAGCCAGGGGAGGTCAGCCCCAGCATTTT. This encodes CASSLARGGQPQHF.

The chain employs TRBV7-2 and TRBJ2-6, with D uncertain. This CDR3 spans 16 amino acids. From germline, CDR1 is SGHTA and CDR2 FQGNSA. V was clipped by 0 bases and J by 3 bases, with 9 bases between them. CDR3 in amino acids: CASSLAERFGANVLTF. DNA of the CDR3: TGTGCCAGCAGCTTAGCCGAGAGGTTTGGGGCCAACGTCCTGACTTTC.

The chain links TRBV7-3 to TRBJ2-2; unclear D gene. This CDR3 region has 13 residues. Between the trimmed V and J ends, which lost 1 base and 5 bases, there was a span of 5 bases. Germline loops: CDR1 SGHTA, CDR2 FQGTGA. The CDR3 DNA sequence: TGTGCCAGCAGCTTAATAGGGACCGGGGAGCTGTTTTTT. Translating it yields CASSLIGTGELFF.

V is TRBV28 and J is TRBJ1-4, with a possible D match to TRBD1 (6 bases). V was trimmed by 3 bases and J by 6 bases, leaving 17 bases between them. The CDR3 extends over 16 amino acids. From germline, CDR1 is MDHEN and CDR2 SYDVKM. This chain's CDR3 is CASSLGGVRVHEKLFF. The CDR3 nucleotides are TGTGCCAGCAGTTTGGGGGGCGTAAGGGTGCATGAAAAACTGTTTTTT.

J is TRBJ2-7 and V is TRBV28, with a weak D call TRBD2 (6 bases). The CDR3 covers 15 residues. The germline gives CDR1 MDHEN, CDR2 SYDVKM. V lost 5 bases to trimming and J lost 7 bases, with 21 bases between them. The CDR3 DNA reads TGTGCCAGCAGTCGGATTGGGACTTACCACGGGGAGCAGTACTTC. This translates into CASSRIGTYHGEQYF.

The chain joins TRBV11-3 to TRBJ2-1, with TRBD2 matching over 11 bases. The V gene end was trimmed by 1 base and the J gene end by 8 bases; junction bases not matched to a gene: 7. This CDR3 has 16 residues. The germline V gene has CDR1 SGHNT and CDR2 YENEEA. CDR3 coding DNA: TGTGCCAGCAGCTTAGGCCGACTAGCGGGACGGGATGAGCAGTTCTTC. Translation: CASSLGRLAGRDEQFF.

CDR3 sequence: CASSLATGLAGANEQFF. The CDR3 DNA is TGTGCCAGCAGCTTGGCCACGGGACTAGCGGGAGCCAATGAGCAGTTCTTC. The chain employs TRBV5-4 and TRBJ2-1; 14 bases map to TRBD2. Germline values: CDR1 SGHNT, CDR2 YYREEE (reference sequence). The CDR3 runs to 17 residues. Germline trimming cut 0 bases from V and 6 bases from J; bases unmatched to any gene: 5.

This clone was found once. The chain combines TRBV9 with TRBJ2-5; a weak D match, TRBD2 (5 bases). The CDR3 spans 15 residues. V dropped 2 bases and J dropped 5 bases, with 16 bases sitting between them. CDR1 is SGDLS and CDR2 is YYNGEE in the germline V gene. CDR3 amino acids: CASSVGGDGRETQYF. CDR3 bases: TGTGCCAGCAGCGTCGGAGGTGACGGCAGGGAGACCCAGTACTTC.

This clone was detected once. This sequence joins TRBV4-2 and TRBJ2-7, with D hard to call. CDR3 size: 14 residues. Trimming removed 0 bases from V and 1 base from J, with 7 bases in between. From germline, CDR1 is LGHNA and CDR2 YNFKEQ. CDR3 sequence (DNA): TGTGCCAGCAGCCAAGATACGGAATCCTACGAGCAGTACTTC. Its translation: CASSQDTESYEQYF.

J is TRBJ2-1 and V is TRBV7-9; TRBD2 might be the D (6 bases). Between the trimmed V and J ends, which lost 10 bases and 0 bases, there was a span of 16 bases. The CDR3 is made up of 15 amino acids. Germline V CDR1 and CDR2: SEHNR, FQNEAQ (reference sequence). The CDR3 region has the DNA TGTGCCACCTCTCGGGCCGGGAGCTCCTACAATGAGCAGTTCTTC. Encoded protein: CATSRAGSSYNEQFF.

The gene calls are TRBV6-5 and TRBJ1-2, with TRBD1 as a possible D gene (5 bases). Trimming shortened V by 5 bases and J by 8 bases, and 12 bases separated the two germline ends. The CDR3 runs 12 residues. The V gene's germline CDR1 is MNHEY and CDR2 SVGAGI. CDR3 coding DNA: TGTGCCAGCAGTCCAGGGTATGGCGGCTACACCTTC. It codes for CASSPGYGGYTF.

The genes are TRBV4-2 and TRBJ2-3; 12 nucleotides align to TRBD2. CDR1 and CDR2 (germline): LGHNA, YNFKEQ. The V gene end was trimmed by 0 bases and the J gene end by 5 bases; junction bases not matched to a gene: 3. This CDR3 contains 16 residues. The DNA of the CDR3 is TGTGCCAGCAGCCAAGAGCCGACTAGCGGGGGAGATACGCAGTATTTT. Its translation: CASSQEPTSGGDTQYF.

The chain joins TRBV18 to TRBJ1-2; 9 bases match TRBD1. Germline-derived CDR1 and CDR2 are KGHSH and LQKENI. The CDR3 extends over 16 amino acids. The junction had 9 bases not matched to a gene; V was cut back by 3 bases and J by 4 bases. The CDR3 DNA reads as TGTGCCAGCTCACCGGGACAGGGATGGGAAATCTATGGCTACACCTTC. Its protein product is CASSPGQGWEIYGYTF.

With respect to this clone: The sample holds other DNA sequences that translate to the same CDR3. The J gene is TRBJ2-7, the V gene TRBV11-2; D unclear. CDR1 is SGHAT and CDR2 is FQNNGV in the germline V gene. The CDR3 covers 13 residues. V was trimmed by 2 bases and J by 3 bases, leaving 8 bases between them. The CDR3 reads CASSLTGGYEQYF. Written as DNA, the CDR3 is TGTGCCAGCAGCTTAACGGGTGGCTACGAGCAGTACTTC.

The V call is TRBV28, the J call TRBJ1-5; no clear D gene. V shed 5 bases and J shed 0 bases, with 8 bases lying between them. There are 14 residues in the CDR3. CDR1 and CDR2 from the germline V gene are MDHEN and SYDVKM. The CDR3 nucleotides read TGTGCCAGCAGTCCAAGGAATAGCAATCAGCCCCAGCATTTT. It codes for CASSPRNSNQPQHF.

Comments on this clone: Other DNA sequences in this specimen translate into the identical CDR3. V usage is TRBV7-8 and J usage is TRBJ2-3; D may be TRBD1 or TRBD2 (6 bases each). The V end was cut by 1 base, the J end by 6 bases, with 11 bases between. This CDR3 spans 14 amino acids. Germline assignment: CDR1 SGHVS and CDR2 FQNEAQ. CDR3 amino acids: CASSLGGGIDTQYF. CDR3 nucleotides: TGTGCCAGCAGCTTAGGAGGGGGGATTGATACGCAGTATTTT.